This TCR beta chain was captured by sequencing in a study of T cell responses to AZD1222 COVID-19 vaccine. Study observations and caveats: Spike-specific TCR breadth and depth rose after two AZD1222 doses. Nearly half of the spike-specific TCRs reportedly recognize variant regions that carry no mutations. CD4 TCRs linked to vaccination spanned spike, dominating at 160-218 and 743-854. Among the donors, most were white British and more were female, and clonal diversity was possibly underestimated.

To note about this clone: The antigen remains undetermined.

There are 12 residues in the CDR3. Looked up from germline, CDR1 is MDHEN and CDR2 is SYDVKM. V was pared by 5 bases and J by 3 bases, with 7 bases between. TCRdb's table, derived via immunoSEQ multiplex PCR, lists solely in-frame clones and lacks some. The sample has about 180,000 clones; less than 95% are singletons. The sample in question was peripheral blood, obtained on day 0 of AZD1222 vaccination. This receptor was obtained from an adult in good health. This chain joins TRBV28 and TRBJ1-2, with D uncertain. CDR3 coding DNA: TGTGCCAGCAGTCCCGGGGACTATGGCTACACCTTC. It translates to CASSPGDYGYTF.